This TCR beta chain comes out of a study of T cells after yellow fever vaccination. Study information: Preparation of fractions with low cell numbers was performed using SMART-Seq v4 Ultra Low Input.

This clonotype occurred many times. What it binds is not known. This CDR3 is 15 amino acids long. In germline, CDR1 is SGHNT, CDR2 YYREEE (reference sequence). The J segment lost 1 base and the V segment lost 4 bases, leaving 4 bases of the junction unmatched. They built TCR cDNA with 5'RACE template switching, a step that put in a universal primer site and UMIs. From the 5' RACE reads, TCRdb called clonotypes with MiXCR, one entry per CDR3 protein. The repertoire consists of about 220,000 distinct CDR3 sequences, with more than 3% occurring once and the leading ten covering roughly 3.2%. Findings and caveats of the study: The study noted that FACS-sorted repertoires could contain abundant clonotypes contaminating from the bulk population. The CD4 and CD8 compartments had a small share of their clonotypes in common.

This chain links TRBV5-4 with TRBJ2-3; 9 bases are a match to TRBD2. The sequencing here drew on CD4+ T cells sorted from PBMCs, taken 10 days after the yellow fever booster vaccination. The clonotype comes from a man aged 18 to 29 who received the YFV17D yellow fever vaccine. This CDR3 is CASSGLAGRTDTQYF. CDR3 nucleotides: TGTGCCAGCAGCGGCCTAGCGGGGCGCACAGATACGCAGTATTTT.